The sequence of this T cell receptor (beta chain) was determined in a study of Graves' ophthalmopathy and Graves' hyperthyroidism. Study context: Stable hyperthyroidism denotes an absence of ophthalmopathy throughout 18 months of follow-up.

TCR beta CDR3 amplification used RNA transcripts. HTBI primers were used in a first-round RT-PCR, which preceded a second-round multiplex PCR. TCRdb re-derived calls from the multiplex PCR reads in MiXCR, one entry per CDR3 protein. In the table there are about 600,000 distinct CDR3 sequences, roughly 40% of which are singletons. V shed 2 bases and J shed 5 bases, with 15 bases lying between them. The CDR3 has 15 residues. Germline V gives CDR1 SGHTA, CDR2 FQGNSA. This clonotype has more than one count but fewer than ten. The TCR was taken from an adult man with Graves' hyperthyroidism. The source material was peripheral blood or thyroid tissue (not recorded which). V gene TRBV7-2 combines with J gene TRBJ1-1, with D unclear. CDR3 loop: CASSLSLSGITEAFF. DNA for the CDR3: TGTGCCAGCAGCTTATCTCTTAGTGGAATAACTGAAGCTTTCTTT.